The source of this T cell receptor (beta chain) is a study of blood T cell repertoires in COVID-19. The wider study: Researchers got acute and convalescent COVID-19 samples from the United States, Italy and Spain.

As originally analysed: Amplification from reference gene primers served as the basis for estimated nucleated cell counts. The protocol was immunoSEQ multiplex PCR, while the TCRdb copy is restricted to in-frame clones and leaves out a portion. The D gene and trimming were derived from the DNA, and the V and J assignments and clone size from that table. The sample has around 93,000 clones; roughly 87% are singletons. The sample holds a few counts of this clone. A Seattle source enrolled patients during active infection and followed them longitudinally. The sequence was obtained from a young man with COVID-19, enrolled during active disease. Source material: peripheral blood.

CDR3 bases: TGTGCCAGCTCACCGGGGAGTTCGGGGTCCACAGATACGCAGTATTTT. This sequence encodes CASSPGSSGSTDTQYF. The chain recombines TRBV18 with TRBJ2-3; weak D call: TRBD2 (5 bases). The CDR3 is 16 residues long. Germline V CDR1 and CDR2: KGHSH, LQKENI. V dropped 3 bases and J dropped 2 bases, with 15 bases sitting between them.